These 21 T cell receptor beta chains originate from one sample sequenced in a study of cytomegalovirus exposure and HLA in healthy donors. PCR was performed using 60 Vbeta and 13 Jbeta primers. Profiling relied on immunoSEQ multiplex PCR, and the TCRdb table lists in-frame clones only, not all of them. This sample has around 85,000 clones; nearly 80% occur once, and the top ten carry around 23%. Sequenced material: PBMCs. These receptor sequences come from a woman aged 45 to 65 in good health and CMV-seropositive.

The V call is TRBV7-9, the J call TRBJ1-2, with TRBD1 matching over 11 bases. The CDR3 extends over 15 amino acids. J was trimmed by 8 bases and V by 5 bases; bases with no gene match: 10. CDR1 SEHNR and CDR2 FQNEAQ come from the germline V gene (reference sequence). The CDR3 is CASSLGQGANEGYTF. CDR3 nucleotides: TGTGCCAGCAGCCTTGGACAGGGGGCAAATGAAGGCTACACCTTC.

This clone was seen only once. The chain employs TRBV6-1 and TRBJ2-1; maybe TRBD2 (5 bases). V was trimmed by 0 bases and J by 7 bases, leaving 7 bases between them. The CDR3 length is 13 residues. The germline CDR1 and CDR2 sequences are MNHNS and SASEGT. CDR3 amino acids: CASSEAPGNEQFF. The CDR3 coding sequence is TGTGCCAGCAGTGAAGCCCCGGGGAATGAGCAGTTCTTC.

The rearrangement uses TRBV29-1 and TRBJ2-2; D remains unclear. Germline lookup yields CDR1 SQVTM and CDR2 ANQGSEA. Trimming removed 6 bases from V and 3 bases from J, with 5 bases in between. The CDR3 totals 11 residues. The CDR3 DNA reads as TGCAGCGTACGGGACACCGGGGAGCTGTTTTTT. It yields the protein CSVRDTGELFF.

This clone showed up just a few times. This rearrangement joins TRBV6-4 to TRBJ2-2; 9 bases match TRBD1. This CDR3 spans 14 amino acids. V gave up 6 bases and J gave up 7 bases; unmatched junction bases: 6. The V gene's germline CDR1 is MRHNA and CDR2 SNTAGT. Written as DNA, the CDR3 is TGTGCCAGCAGCTCGGGACAGGGCGGCGGGGAGCTGTTTTTT. Its protein is CASSSGQGGGELFF.

This chain links TRBV30 with TRBJ2-5, with 7 bases that match TRBD1. This CDR3 spans 15 amino acids. J gave up 4 bases and V 3 bases, and 11 bases lay outside the gene matches. Per germline, CDR1 GTSNPN and CDR2 SVGIG (reference sequence). The CDR3 sequence is CAWSWAGGGGETQYF. The CDR3 bases are TGTGCCTGGAGCTGGGCAGGGGGTGGTGGAGAGACCCAGTACTTC.

The chain employs TRBV7-6 and TRBJ2-3; D is perhaps TRBD1 (5 bases). Germline loops: CDR1 SGHVS, CDR2 FNYEAQ. The length of the CDR3 is 16 residues. Deletions cut 5 bases from V and 4 bases from J, with 19 bases between. CDR3 bases: TGTGCCAGCAGCCCTAGGGGTCGGCCCGCGGCAGATACGCAGTATTTT. This translates into CASSPRGRPAADTQYF.

The chain employs TRBV16 and TRBJ2-7; D assignment may be TRBD1 or TRBD2 (9 bases each). This CDR3 contains 20 residues. V was trimmed by 2 bases and J by 5 bases, leaving 31 bases between them. Germline assignment: CDR1 KGHSY and CDR2 FQNENV. The CDR3 DNA reads TGTGCCAGCAGCCAACGCCTACAGGGGGCGATTGAGCGGGAGGAGGACGAGCAGTACGTC. This sequence encodes CASSQRLQGAIEREEDEQYV.

The V call is TRBV5-1, the J call TRBJ2-3; D is perhaps TRBD2 (6 bases). Germline values: CDR1 SGHRS, CDR2 YFSETQ. CDR3 length equals 15 residues. V lost 1 base and J lost 1, with 10 bases in between. The CDR3 DNA reads TGCGCCAGCAGCTTGTGGACGGGGGGCACAGATACGCAGTATTTT. Residues: CASSLWTGGTDTQYF.

This clone was picked up a small number of times. The chain carries TRBV9 and TRBJ2-2, with 8 positions matching TRBD2. The V gene's germline CDR1 is SGDLS and CDR2 YYNGEE. CDR3 length: 17 residues. Trimming at V came to 5 bases and at J to 4 bases, leaving 13 bases not matched to a gene. The CDR3 protein is CASSEGGGPRVTGELFF. CDR3 nucleotide sequence: TGTGCCAGCAGTGAGGGCGGGGGGCCCCGAGTCACCGGGGAGCTGTTTTTT.

The chain joins TRBV7-2 to TRBJ2-3; 10 bases are shared with TRBD2. This CDR3 contains 14 residues. Germline CDR1 and CDR2: SGHTA and FQGNSA. Unmatched junction bases numbered 4, after V lost 5 bases and J lost 5 bases. CDR3 DNA sequence: TGTGCCAGCAGCCCCTCTAGCGGGGGAGATACGCAGTATTTT. Protein product: CASSPSSGGDTQYF.

The chain uses TRBV5-1 and TRBJ2-2; 7 bases align to TRBD2. Germline CDR1 SGHRS, CDR2 YFSETQ. V lost 0 bases to trimming and J lost 3 bases; unmatched junction nucleotides: 5. There are 16 residues in the CDR3. The CDR3 coding sequence is TGCGCCAGCAGCTTGGTGGCGGGAGCGGACACCGGGGAGCTGTTTTTT. Translation gives CASSLVAGADTGELFF.

This chain uses TRBV2 with TRBJ1-2; TRBD1 matches at 7 bases. In germline, CDR1 is SNHLY, CDR2 FYNNEI. The length of the CDR3 is 14 residues. Trimming took 2 bases from V and 3 from J; bases not matched to a gene: 3. CDR3 loop: CASSEQGDDYGYTF. The CDR3 nucleotides read TGTGCCAGCAGTGAACAGGGGGACGACTATGGCTACACCTTC.

There are a few counts of this clone. V and J are TRBV5-1 and TRBJ1-3; 7 nucleotides align to TRBD1. J lost 0 bases, V lost 4 bases, and 7 bases had no gene match. The length of the CDR3 is 16 residues. Germline lookup yields CDR1 SGHRS and CDR2 YFSETQ. This CDR3 is CASSATGDFSGNTIYF. The CDR3 DNA sequence: TGCGCCAGCAGCGCAACAGGGGACTTCTCTGGAAACACCATATATTTT. Full variable domain (remainder filled in from reference TRBV5-1 and TRBJ1-3): KAGVTQTPRYLIKTRGQQVTLSCSPISGHRSVSWYQQTPGQGLQFLFEYFSETQRNKGNFPGRFSGRQFSNSRSEMNVSTLELGDSALYLCASSATGDFSGNTIYFGEGSWLTVV.

The chain combines TRBV2 with TRBJ2-5; 7 nucleotides match TRBD2. The CDR3 is made up of 13 amino acids. V lost 4 bases and J lost 5; bases outside the gene matches: 4. Per the germline V gene, CDR1 is SNHLY and CDR2 is FYNNEI. CDR3 sequence (DNA): TGTGCCAGCAGTGCGACTAGCTCGGAGACCCAGTACTTC. Amino acid sequence: CASSATSSETQYF.

The chain carries TRBV18 and TRBJ1-2; 7 nucleotides agree with TRBD1. From germline, CDR1 is KGHSH and CDR2 LQKENI. V gave up 2 bases and J gave up 7 bases; unmatched junction bases: 4. The CDR3 sequence is 13 residues long. The CDR3 sequence: CASSPMDRSGYTF. The CDR3 DNA follows: TGTGCCAGCTCACCAATGGACAGGAGTGGCTACACCTTC.

The chain links TRBV18 to TRBJ1-6; D remains ambiguous. Per germline, CDR1 KGHSH and CDR2 LQKENI. Trimming removed 3 bases at V and 9 bases at J, with 9 bases between. The CDR3 loop spans 13 amino acids. The CDR3 coding sequence is TGTGCCAGCTCACCGGAGGGATTTTCACCCCTCCACTTT. Translating it yields CASSPEGFSPLHF.

The rearrangement uses TRBV20-1 and TRBJ1-2; the match to TRBD1 covers 7 bases. This CDR3 contains 11 residues. J lost 3 bases, V lost 6 bases, and 1 base had no gene match. Germline CDR1 and CDR2: DFQATT and SNEGSKA (reference sequence). The CDR3 is CSAGGDYGYTF. Here the CDR3 DNA reads TGCAGTGCAGGGGGCGACTATGGCTACACCTTC.

The J gene is TRBJ1-1, the V gene TRBV7-9; unclear D gene. From germline, CDR1 is SEHNR and CDR2 FQNEAQ (reference sequence). The CDR3 sequence is 14 residues long. The V and J ends lost 5 bases and 6 bases respectively, with 16 bases between them. The CDR3 DNA follows: TGTGCCAGCAGCCTAGGCGGAACTAATGCTGAAGCTTTCTTT. It yields the protein CASSLGGTNAEAFF.

This clone was observed a single time. V and J are TRBV30 and TRBJ1-2; weak D call: TRBD1 (5 bases). The V and J ends lost 5 bases and 7 bases respectively, with 23 bases between them. The germline gives CDR1 GTSNPN, CDR2 SVGIG (reference sequence). This CDR3 has 15 amino acids. This chain's CDR3 is CAWGRFGAQAGGYTF. In DNA, the CDR3 is TGTGCCTGGGGGCGATTCGGGGCCCAAGCGGGTGGCTACACCTTC.

The chain recombines TRBV5-6 with TRBJ1-2; 10 positions agree with TRBD1. V was pared by 4 bases and J by 3 bases, with 3 bases of the junction left unmatched. Germline V gives CDR1 SGHDT, CDR2 YYEEEE. The CDR3 has 14 residues. The CDR3 is CASSPGQGDYGYTF. Written as DNA, the CDR3 is TGTGCCAGCAGCCCCGGACAGGGGGACTATGGCTACACCTTC.

The chain links TRBV30 to TRBJ2-1; D may be TRBD2 (6 bases). V lost 8 bases and J lost 10, with 30 bases in between. The CDR3 length is 16 residues. CDR1 is GTSNPN, CDR2 SVGIG, per germline (reference sequence). CDR3 residues: CAGGGVGGAARSEQFF. The CDR3 DNA sequence: TGTGCCGGTGGAGGGGTCGGCGGGGCGGCTAGAAGCGAGCAGTTCTTC.